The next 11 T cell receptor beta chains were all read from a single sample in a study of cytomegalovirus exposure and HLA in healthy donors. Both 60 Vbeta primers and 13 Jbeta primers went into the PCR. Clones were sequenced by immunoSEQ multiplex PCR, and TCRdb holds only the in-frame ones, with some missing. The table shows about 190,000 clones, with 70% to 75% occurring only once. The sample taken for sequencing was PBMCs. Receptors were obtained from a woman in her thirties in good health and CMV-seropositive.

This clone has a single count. DNA for the CDR3: TGTGCCAGCAGCCGACAGGGACTTCAGAGCGAGCAGTACTTC. It is translated as CASSRQGLQSEQYF. This chain joins TRBV11-2 and TRBJ2-7; maybe TRBD1 (7 bases). The germline V gene has CDR1 SGHAT and CDR2 FQNNGV. Trimming removed 5 bases at V and 6 bases at J, with 17 bases between. The CDR3 has 14 amino acids.

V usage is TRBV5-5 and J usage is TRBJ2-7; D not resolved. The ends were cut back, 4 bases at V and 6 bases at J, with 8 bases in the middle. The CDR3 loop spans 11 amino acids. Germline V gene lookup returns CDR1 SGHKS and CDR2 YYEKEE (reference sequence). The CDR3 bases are TGTGCCAGCAGCACATCTCTCGAGCAGTACTTC. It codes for CASSTSLEQYF.

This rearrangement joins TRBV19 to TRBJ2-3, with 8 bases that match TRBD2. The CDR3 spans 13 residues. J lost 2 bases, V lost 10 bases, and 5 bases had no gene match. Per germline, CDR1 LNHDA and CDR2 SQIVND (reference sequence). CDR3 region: CATSSGHTDTQYF. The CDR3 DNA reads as TGTGCCACCTCTAGCGGGCACACAGATACGCAGTATTTT.

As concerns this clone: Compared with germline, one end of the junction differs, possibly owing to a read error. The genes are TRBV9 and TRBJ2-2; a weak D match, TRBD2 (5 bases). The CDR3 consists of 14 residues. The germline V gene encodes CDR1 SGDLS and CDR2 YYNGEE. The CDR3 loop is CASSESPGGGELFF. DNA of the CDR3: TGTGCCAGTAGCGAATCCCCCGGTGGCGGGGAGCTGTTTTTT.

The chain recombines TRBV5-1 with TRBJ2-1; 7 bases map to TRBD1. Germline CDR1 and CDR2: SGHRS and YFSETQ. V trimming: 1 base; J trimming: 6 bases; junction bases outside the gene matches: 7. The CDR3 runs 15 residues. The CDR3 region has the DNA TGCGCCAGCAGCTTGTCCCCGCGACAGGGCAATGAGCAGTTCTTC. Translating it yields CASSLSPRQGNEQFF.

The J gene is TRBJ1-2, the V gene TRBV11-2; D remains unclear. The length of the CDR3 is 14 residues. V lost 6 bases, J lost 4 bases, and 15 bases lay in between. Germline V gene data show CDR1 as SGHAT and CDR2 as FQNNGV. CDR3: CASSSTGFAYGYTF. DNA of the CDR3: TGTGCCAGCAGTTCGACGGGATTTGCCTATGGCTACACCTTC.

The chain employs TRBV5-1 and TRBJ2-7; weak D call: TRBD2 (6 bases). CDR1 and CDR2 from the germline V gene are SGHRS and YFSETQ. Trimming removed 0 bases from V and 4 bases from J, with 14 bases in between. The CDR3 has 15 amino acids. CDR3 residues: CASSLAGDASYEQYF. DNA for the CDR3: TGCGCCAGCAGCTTGGCGGGGGACGCATCGTACGAGCAGTACTTC.

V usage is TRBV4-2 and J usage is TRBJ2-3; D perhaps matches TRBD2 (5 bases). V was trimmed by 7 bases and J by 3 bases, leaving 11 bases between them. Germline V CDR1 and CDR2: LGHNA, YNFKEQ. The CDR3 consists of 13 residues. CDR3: CASTAVGTDTQYF. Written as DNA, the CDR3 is TGTGCCAGCACAGCGGTTGGAACAGATACGCAGTATTTT.

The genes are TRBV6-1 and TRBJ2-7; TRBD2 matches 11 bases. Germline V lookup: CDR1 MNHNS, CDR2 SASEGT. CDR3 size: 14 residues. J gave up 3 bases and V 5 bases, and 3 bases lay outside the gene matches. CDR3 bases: TGTGCCAGCAGTCCAACTAGCGGGAGCTACGAGCAGTACTTC. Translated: CASSPTSGSYEQYF.

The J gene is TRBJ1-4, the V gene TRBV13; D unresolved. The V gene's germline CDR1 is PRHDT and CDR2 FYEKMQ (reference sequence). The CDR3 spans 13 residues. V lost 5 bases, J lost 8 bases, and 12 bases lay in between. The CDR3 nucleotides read TGTGCCAGCAGCGAGAGGATTTCGGAAAAACTGTTTTTT. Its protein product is CASSERISEKLFF.

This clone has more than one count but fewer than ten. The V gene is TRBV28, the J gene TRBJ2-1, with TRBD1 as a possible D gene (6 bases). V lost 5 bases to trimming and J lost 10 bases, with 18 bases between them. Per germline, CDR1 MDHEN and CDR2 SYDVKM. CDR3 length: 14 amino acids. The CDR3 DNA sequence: TGTGCCAGCAGTCCGGTGACAGGAACAATAGAGCAGTTCTTC. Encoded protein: CASSPVTGTIEQFF.